This is a list of T cell receptor beta chains from one sample in a study of cytomegalovirus exposure and HLA in healthy donors. Assay: immunoSEQ multiplex PCR; the TCRdb copy retains only in-frame clones and omits some. This sample has 100,000 to 150,000 clones, with about three quarters found just once. What was sequenced was PBMCs. These receptors were taken from a female donor in good health and CMV-seronegative. Both conserved end residues are part of each CDR3. The D gene is left open where the match is weak. Not every row has a clone size; where given, it reads once, few, many or a size class.

V: TRBV7-2; J: TRBJ2-7; D: .; size: once; DNA: TGTGCCAGCAGGAGGGACACGGTGGGGTACGAGCAGTACTTC; CDR3: CASRRDTVGYEQYF
V: TRBV18; J: TRBJ2-3; D: TRBD2; size: .; DNA: TGTGCCAGCTCACCGAGCGGGGGGTCCCTTCGGGCAGATACGCAGTATTTT; CDR3: CASSPSGGSLRADTQYF
V: TRBV5-1; J: TRBJ2-1; D: TRBD2; size: .; DNA: TGCGCCAGCCAATTAGCGGGGGGGCCCGATGAGCAGTTCTTC; CDR3: CASQLAGGPDEQFF
V: TRBV4-1; J: TRBJ2-1; D: .; size: .; DNA: TGCGCCAGCAAATCTTCCTACAATGAGCAGTTCTTC; CDR3: CASKSSYNEQFF
V: TRBV6-5; J: TRBJ1-2; D: .; size: .; DNA: TGTGCCAGCAGCCAAACCTTTGGACAGCACTATGGCTACACCTTC; CDR3: CASSQTFGQHYGYTF
V: TRBV7-9; J: TRBJ2-3; D: .; size: .; DNA: TGTACCAGCAGCTCCCAGGGGTCGTCCTCTTTCACAGATACGCAGTATTTT; CDR3: CTSSSQGSSSFTDTQYF
V: TRBV12-5; J: TRBJ2-1; D: .; size: .; DNA: TGTGCTAGTGGTTTGCAGGGACTTACTTACAATGAGCAGTTCTTC; CDR3: CASGLQGLTYNEQFF
V: TRBV2; J: TRBJ1-1; D: TRBD1; size: .; DNA: TGTGCCAGCAGGGTTCAGGGACAGCTCCCGAACACTGAAGCTTTCTTT; CDR3: CASRVQGQLPNTEAFF
V: TRBV2; J: TRBJ1-2; D: TRBD1; size: .; DNA: TGTGCCAGCAGTAGTCAGGGGGCCATCTCTCAAGGCTACACCTTC; CDR3: CASSSQGAISQGYTF
V: TRBV6-5; J: TRBJ1-5; D: .; size: .; DNA: TGTGCCATCGCAGGGGCAGAGAATCAGCCCCAGCATTTT; CDR3: CAIAGAENQPQHF
V: TRBV30; J: TRBJ1-5; D: .; size: .; DNA: TGTGCCTGGAGTCGGGGGTTCCCCCAGCCCCAGCATTTT; CDR3: CAWSRGFPQPQHF
V: TRBV18; J: TRBJ2-1; D: .; size: .; DNA: TGTGCCAGCTCACCAAAATCAACCAGGGCCTACAATGAGCAGTTCTTC; CDR3: CASSPKSTRAYNEQFF
V: TRBV6-5; J: TRBJ2-5; D: .; size: .; DNA: TGTGCCAGCACTCGGGACCTGGGGGGAGAGACCCAGTACTTC; CDR3: CASTRDLGGETQYF
V: TRBV7-8; J: TRBJ2-3; D: .; size: .; DNA: TGTGCCAGCAGCTTTGGTCTAGAGCGGGATACGCAGTATTTT; CDR3: CASSFGLERDTQYF
V: TRBV9; J: TRBJ1-6; D: .; size: .; DNA: TGTGCCAGCAGCGTAGGAGCGGTTCGGGCTTCACCCCTCCACTTT; CDR3: CASSVGAVRASPLHF
V: TRBV5-1; J: TRBJ2-1; D: .; size: .; DNA: TGCGCCAGCAGCTTGGCCCCGCGAGAGGGATCCAATGAGCAGTTCTTC; CDR3: CASSLAPREGSNEQFF
V: TRBV9; J: TRBJ1-4; D: .; size: .; DNA: TGTGCCAGCAGCGTAGGCCACGCAGCGGGGGAAAAACTGTTTTTT; CDR3: CASSVGHAAGEKLFF
V: TRBV5-4; J: TRBJ2-1; D: TRBD2; size: .; DNA: TGTGCCAGCAGCTTGATTCGACTAGCGGGAGGACAAAATGAGCAGTTCTTC; CDR3: CASSLIRLAGGQNEQFF
V: TRBV28; J: TRBJ2-5; D: .; size: .; DNA: TGTGCCAGCAGTTCTAGTGGTACCCAGTACTTC; CDR3: CASSSSGTQYF
V: TRBV2; J: TRBJ1-5; D: TRBD1; size: .; DNA: TGTGCCAGCAGTTCCGGGACAGGGGGTGGCAATCAGCCCCAGCATTTT; CDR3: CASSSGTGGGNQPQHF
V: TRBV30; J: TRBJ2-2; D: TRBD2; size: .; DNA: TGTGCCTGGAGAAAGCGGGGGGCCAACACCGGGGAGCTGTTTTTT; CDR3: CAWRKRGANTGELFF
V: TRBV30; J: TRBJ2-7; D: .; size: .; DNA: TGTGCCTGGAGTGCAGGGGGAGGACTCGAGCAGTACTTC; CDR3: CAWSAGGGLEQYF
V: TRBV7-9; J: TRBJ2-5; D: TRBD1; size: .; DNA: TGTGCCAGCAGCCCCCGGGACAGTTATCAAGAGACCCAGTACTTC; CDR3: CASSPRDSYQETQYF
V: TRBV28; J: TRBJ1-4; D: TRBD1; size: .; DNA: TGTGCCAGCAGTTTACAGGGGGCAAACGAAAAACTGTTTTTT; CDR3: CASSLQGANEKLFF
V: TRBV30; J: TRBJ1-2; D: TRBD1; size: .; DNA: TGTGCCTTAAGACAGGGTGGCTACACCTTC; CDR3: CALRQGGYTF
V: TRBV5-6; J: TRBJ1-3; D: .; size: .; DNA: TGTGCCAGCAGCTTGTCAGGGTACGGAAACACCATATATTTT; CDR3: CASSLSGYGNTIYF
V: TRBV5-6; J: TRBJ2-5; D: TRBD2; size: .; DNA: TGTGCCAGCAGCACGTTAGCGGGGGCTCAAGAGACCCAGTACTTC; CDR3: CASSTLAGAQETQYF
V: TRBV5-6; J: TRBJ2-3; D: TRBD1; size: .; DNA: TGTGCCAGCAGGGACAGGGGCCATGGAGATACGCAGTATTTT; CDR3: CASRDRGHGDTQYF
V: TRBV6-6; J: TRBJ1-1; D: .; size: .; DNA: TGTGCCAGCAACCAAGTCCCGAGGGCTGAAGCTTTCTTT; CDR3: CASNQVPRAEAFF
V: TRBV4-2; J: TRBJ2-2; D: TRBD1; size: .; DNA: TGTGCCAGCAGCCAGGGGACAGGGGGGAGGGAGCTGTTTTTT; CDR3: CASSQGTGGRELFF